The T cell receptor (beta chain) described here comes from a study of Ad26.COV2.S vaccination and SARS-CoV-2 variants. Here immunoSEQ multiplex PCR was the method, and the copy in TCRdb shows in-frame clones only, minus some. The sample includes 150,000 to 200,000 clones, around nine tenths of them seen just once. V was pared by 7 bases and J by 0 bases, with 19 bases between. The CDR3 runs to 17 residues. CDR1 is LGHNT and CDR2 is FRNRAP in the germline V gene. This material consisted of peripheral blood, taken after recovery from COVID-19. This chain uses TRBV12-5 with TRBJ2-4, with no clear D. This receptor was obtained from a human donor who had recovered from COVID-19. CDR3 region: CASVRSMDDLAKNIQYF. Here the CDR3 DNA reads TGTGCTAGTGTTCGGTCTATGGACGATCTAGCCAAAAACATTCAGTACTTC. Looking up the rest from reference TRBV12-5 and TRBJ2-4 gives the full variable domain: DARVTQTPRHKVTEMGQEVTMRCQPILGHNTVFWYRQTMMQGLELLAYFRNRAPLDDSGMPKDRFSAEMPDATLATLKIQPSEPRDSAVYFCASVRSMDDLAKNIQYFGAGTRLSVL.